This TCR beta chain appears in the sequencing data of a study of blood T cell repertoires in COVID-19. Some clones are missing from TCRdb's copy, which holds only in-frame ones; the method was immunoSEQ multiplex PCR. The sample holds about 330,000 clones, roughly 88% seen once. Germline V gene lookup returns CDR1 MDHEN and CDR2 SYDVKM. V was clipped by 3 bases and J by 0 bases, with 11 bases between them. The CDR3 is 15 residues long. This chain connects TRBV28 to TRBJ1-1; D ambiguous. The specimen was peripheral blood. This receptor was taken from a woman between 45 and 65 years old with active or convalescent COVID-19. This CDR3 is CASSFFQDLNTEAFF. The CDR3 DNA reads as TGTGCCAGCAGTTTTTTTCAGGACTTGAACACTGAAGCTTTCTTT.